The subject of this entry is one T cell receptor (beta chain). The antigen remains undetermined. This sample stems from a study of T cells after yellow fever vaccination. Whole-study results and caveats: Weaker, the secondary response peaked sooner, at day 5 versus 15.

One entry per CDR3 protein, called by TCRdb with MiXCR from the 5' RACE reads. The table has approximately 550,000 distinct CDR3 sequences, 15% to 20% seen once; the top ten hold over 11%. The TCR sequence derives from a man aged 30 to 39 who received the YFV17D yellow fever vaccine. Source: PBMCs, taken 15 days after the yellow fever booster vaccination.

CDR3 sequence reads: CASRATGGLNQPQHF. The CDR3 bases are TGCGCCAGCAGGGCCACAGGGGGCCTCAATCAGCCCCAGCATTTT. V and J are TRBV10-2 and TRBJ1-5; TRBD1 aligns across 9 bases. V shed 6 bases and J 3 bases; nucleotides not matched to a gene: 6. Germline CDR1 WSHSY, CDR2 SAAADI. The CDR3 consists of 15 residues.